What follows is one T cell receptor (beta chain) and its context. No antigen is known for it. Germline V gives CDR1 SGHRS, CDR2 YFSETQ. This CDR3 is built from 15 residues. V dropped 0 bases and J dropped 8; count of bases not matched to a gene: 4. The sample is drawn from a study of cytomegalovirus exposure and HLA in healthy donors. Use of 60 Vbeta and 13 Jbeta primers characterized the PCR. Assay used: immunoSEQ multiplex PCR; TCRdb lists only in-frame clones, some missing. Among 65,000 to 75,000 clones listed, 68% were seen once. Study-wide points: A link between a missense DCLRE1C variant and TCR beta V- and J-gene trimming emerged from a later analysis. Most TCR beta V segments were productive about 87% or about 30% of the time in an earlier analysis. In a later analysis, at a false discovery rate of 0.05, roughly 17,000 TCR beta sequences matched HLA alleles.

The clonotype was recovered from a woman aged 25 to 39 in good health and CMV-seronegative. This chain joins TRBV5-1 and TRBJ2-5; 13 nucleotides align to TRBD2. Sequencing used PBMCs. CDR3 nucleotide sequence: TGCGCCAGCAGCTTGGGACTAGCGGGGGGAGGAACCCAGTACTTC. It is translated as CASSLGLAGGGTQYF.